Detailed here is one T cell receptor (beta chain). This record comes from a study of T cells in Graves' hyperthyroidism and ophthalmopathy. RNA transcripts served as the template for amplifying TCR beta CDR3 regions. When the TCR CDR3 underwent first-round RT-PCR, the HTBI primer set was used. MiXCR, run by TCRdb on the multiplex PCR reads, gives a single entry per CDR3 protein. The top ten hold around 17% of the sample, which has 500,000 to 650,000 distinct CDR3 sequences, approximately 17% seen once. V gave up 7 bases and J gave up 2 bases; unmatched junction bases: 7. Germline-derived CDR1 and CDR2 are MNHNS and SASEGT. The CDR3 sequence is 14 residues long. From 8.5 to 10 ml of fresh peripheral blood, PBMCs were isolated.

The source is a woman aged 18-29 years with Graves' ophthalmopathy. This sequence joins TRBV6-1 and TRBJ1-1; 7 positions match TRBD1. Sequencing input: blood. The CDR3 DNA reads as TGTGCCAGCAAAACAGGGGCACCCAACACTGAAGCTTTCTTT. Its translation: CASKTGAPNTEAFF.